A selection of T cell receptor beta chains follows, all from one sample in a study of blood T cell repertoires in COVID-19. The repertoire was sequenced with immunoSEQ multiplex PCR; TCRdb's copy has only in-frame clones and lacks some. The sample lists over 250,000 clones, 70% to 85% occurring once. Sequencing input: peripheral blood. These receptors were obtained from a woman of 80 years or more with acute or convalescent COVID-19. The CDR3 runs from the conserved cysteine through the conserved F or W. Fields, in order: V gene, J gene, D gene, clone size, CDR3 DNA, CDR3 protein. The D gene is left open where the match is weak. Clone size is stated in some rows and not others, as once, few, many or a class when expanded.

TRBV2	TRBJ2-7	TRBD2	NA	TGTGCCAGCCGGACTAGCGGGGACTACGAGCAGTACTTC	CASRTSGDYEQYF
TRBV11-2	TRBJ1-5	NA	NA	TGTGCCAGCAGCCAAAACAATCAGCCCCAGCATTTT	CASSQNNQPQHF
TRBV6-5	TRBJ2-7	NA	NA	TGTGCCAGCAGTTACAGTGGGGCATACGAGCAGTACTTC	CASSYSGAYEQYF
TRBV18	TRBJ1-2	NA	once	TGTGCCAGCTCACCAGGGGAGAGCGGCTACACCTTC	CASSPGESGYTF
TRBV2	TRBJ2-2	NA	NA	TGTGCCAGCAGTGTGGGCGGGGCCGGGGAGCTGTTTTTT	CASSVGGAGELFF
TRBV27	TRBJ1-5	NA	few	TGTGCCAGCAGTTTTGTCCGGACAAATCAGCCCCAGCATTTT	CASSFVRTNQPQHF
TRBV5-4	TRBJ2-5	TRBD1	NA	TGTGCCAGCAGCCCAGGACAGGTTCAAGAGACCCAGTACTTC	CASSPGQVQETQYF
TRBV12-3/TRBV12-4	TRBJ1-1	NA	once	TGTGCCAGCAGTTTAACAGCGAACACTGAAGCTTTCTTT	CASSLTANTEAFF
TRBV25-1	TRBJ2-1	NA	NA	TGTGCCAGCAGTGAACTAAGGGGCACATGGATCTTC	CASSELRGTWIF
TRBV13	TRBJ1-1	NA	NA	TGTGCCAGCAGCTTAGCAGGGGTTACCTGGTTAAAGGTGAACACTGAAGCTTTCTTT	CASSLAGVTWLKVNTEAFF
TRBV3-1/TRBV3-2	TRBJ1-4	TRBD1	NA	TGTGCCAGCAGCCCCCAGGACAGGGGTGGTGAAAAACTGTTTTTT	CASSPQDRGGEKLFF
TRBV6-5	TRBJ1-1	TRBD1	NA	TGTGCCAGCAGTCACGGGACAGGTGACCCTGAAGCTTTCTTT	CASSHGTGDPEAFF
TRBV7-9	TRBJ2-1	TRBD1	NA	TGTGCCAGCACCAAATCTCCGGGACAGGGGGCGAGTGAGCAGTTCTTC	CASTKSPGQGASEQFF
TRBV6-2/TRBV6-3	TRBJ2-6	TRBD1	NA	TGTGCCAGCAGTCCAACAGGGGGCATTGGGGCCAACGTCCTGACTTTC	CASSPTGGIGANVLTF
TRBV10-2	TRBJ2-2	TRBD1	few	TGCGCCAGCAGGGACAGGGCGAACACCGGGGAGCTGTTTTTT	CASRDRANTGELFF
TRBV6-1	TRBJ1-2	NA	NA	TGTGCCAGCAGTGAAAACACCCACCAGGGGGGCTACACCTTC	CASSENTHQGGYTF
TRBV11-1	TRBJ2-2	NA	NA	TGTGCCAGCAGCTTAGTTCCCTCGAACACCGGGGAGCTGTTTTTT	CASSLVPSNTGELFF
TRBV4-1	TRBJ1-1	NA	NA	TGCGCCAGCAGCCAAGATTACGCGGCAGTGAACACTGAAGCTTTCTTT	CASSQDYAAVNTEAFF
TRBV19	TRBJ1-6	TRBD1	NA	TGTGCCACCAAGACAGGGAGTAAAAATTCACCCCTCCACTTT	CATKTGSKNSPLHF
TRBV12-3/TRBV12-4	TRBJ1-3	NA	NA	TGTGCCAGCAGTTTTTTCGGGGGGACCATATATTTT	CASSFFGGTIYF
TRBV7-9	TRBJ1-1	NA	NA	TGTGCCAGCAGCCTACAGGGAGTCATGAACACTGAAGCTTTCTTT	CASSLQGVMNTEAFF
TRBV5-1	TRBJ2-1	TRBD2	NA	TGCGCCAGCAGCTTGGCCCTAGCGGCCAATGAGCAGTTCTTC	CASSLALAANEQFF
TRBV7-2	TRBJ1-2	NA	NA	TGTGCCAGCAGCCCACAAAGGGGAGGCTATGGCTACACCTTC	CASSPQRGGYGYTF
TRBV16	TRBJ2-5	NA	NA	TGTGCCAGCAGCCAAAACAGGGATGAGACCCAGTACTTC	CASSQNRDETQYF
TRBV5-4	TRBJ2-2	NA	NA	TGTGCCAGCAGCTTGTACTCCGGGGAGCTGTTTTTT	CASSLYSGELFF
TRBV7-2	TRBJ1-5	NA	NA	TGTGCCAGCAGCAGTCCTTGGGGCGATCAGCCCCAGCATTTT	CASSSPWGDQPQHF
TRBV7-2	TRBJ1-5	TRBD1	NA	TGTGCCAGCAGTTCCACCCTTCAACAGGGGGCTTGGCAGCCCCAGCATTTT	CASSSTLQQGAWQPQHF
TRBV6-2/TRBV6-3	TRBJ1-4	NA	few	TGTGCCAGCAGCGCGGGACGGCATAATGAAAAACTGTTTTTT	CASSAGRHNEKLFF
TRBV29-1	TRBJ2-7	NA	NA	TGCAGCGTTGAACCATACGGGTTGTACGAGCAGTACTTC	CSVEPYGLYEQYF
TRBV14	TRBJ1-1	NA	NA	TGTGCCAGCAGCCAAAACAGCCTTGAAGCTTTCTTT	CASSQNSLEAFF
TRBV6-2/TRBV6-3	TRBJ2-3	NA	NA	TGTGCCAGCAGTTACGTTGGACGGGGGGCCCTCACAGATACGCAGTATTTT	CASSYVGRGALTDTQYF
TRBV29-1	TRBJ2-2	NA	NA	TGCAGCGTTGGACTAGCGAACACCGGGGAGCTGTTTTTT	CSVGLANTGELFF
TRBV6-5	TRBJ1-5	TRBD1	few	TGTGCCAGCAGTTCCCGGGACAGGAGTTATCAGCCCCAGCATTTT	CASSSRDRSYQPQHF
TRBV12-3/TRBV12-4	TRBJ1-1	NA	NA	TGTGCCAGCAGTTTGACTGGGAACACTGAAGCTTTCTTT	CASSLTGNTEAFF
TRBV27	TRBJ2-6	TRBD1	NA	TGTGCCAGCAGTCAGGGACAGGGATTCTCTGGGGCCAACGTCCTGACTTTC	CASSQGQGFSGANVLTF
TRBV5-1	TRBJ1-2	TRBD1	few	TGCGCCAGCAGCTTGGCCGGGACAGGGGACGCTGGCTACACCTTC	CASSLAGTGDAGYTF
TRBV27	TRBJ2-3	TRBD2	NA	TGTGCCAGCACGAGGCGGGAGTCAGATACGCAGTATTTT	CASTRRESDTQYF
TRBV27	TRBJ2-1	TRBD2	NA	TGTGCCAGCAGTTTAATTAGAATAGCGGGAGCCCATGAGCAGTTCTTC	CASSLIRIAGAHEQFF
TRBV30	TRBJ1-2	TRBD1	NA	TGTGCCTGGGTACAGGGGGCGAATGGCTACACCTTC	CAWVQGANGYTF
TRBV5-1	TRBJ2-2	NA	NA	TGCGCCAGCAGCATGACAAACACCGGGGAGCTGTTTTTT	CASSMTNTGELFF
TRBV5-1	TRBJ2-1	NA	NA	TGCGCCAGCAGCTTGTGGACAGCCCCCTCCTACAATGAGCAGTTCTTC	CASSLWTAPSYNEQFF
TRBV7-3	TRBJ1-1	NA	many	TGTGCCAGCAGCTTAACCAGGAACACTGAAGCTTTCTTT	CASSLTRNTEAFF
TRBV28	TRBJ1-5	NA	few	TGTGCCAGCAGTCTCGGGTCAAACAATCAGCCCCAGCATTTT	CASSLGSNNQPQHF
TRBV19	TRBJ1-1	NA	NA	TGTGCCAGTAGTATGAGCAGGGGCAGGGTCACTGAAGCTTTCTTT	CASSMSRGRVTEAFF
TRBV5-4	TRBJ2-2	TRBD2	NA	TGTGCCAGCAGCTTGGGACTAGCGGGAGGGAACACCGGGGAGCTGTTTTTT	CASSLGLAGGNTGELFF
TRBV19	TRBJ2-7	TRBD2	once	TGTGCCAGTAGTGGACCGACTAGCGGGCTATTCTACGAGCAGTACTTC	CASSGPTSGLFYEQYF
TRBV5-1	TRBJ1-1	NA	NA	TGCGCCAGCAGCTTGCGTCCCTGGAACACTGAAGCTTTCTTT	CASSLRPWNTEAFF
TRBV5-1	TRBJ1-2	NA	NA	TGCGCCAGCAGCTTGGATCCGGGAGAGGCCTATCGCTACACCTTC	CASSLDPGEAYRYTF
TRBV7-2	TRBJ2-5	NA	NA	TGTGCCAGCAGCTTAGTGGGCGGGCTGGAGACCCAGTACTTC	CASSLVGGLETQYF
TRBV5-5	TRBJ2-3	TRBD1	NA	TGTGCCAGCAGCAGAGGGACAGGGATCCCAGATACGCAGTATTTT	CASSRGTGIPDTQYF
TRBV6-5	TRBJ2-1	NA	NA	TGTGCCAGCAGTTACACAGGTTTATCCTACAATGAGCAGTTCTTC	CASSYTGLSYNEQFF
TRBV7-9	TRBJ1-1	NA	NA	TGTGCCAGCAGCTTACAGTTCGCTGAAGCTTTCTTT	CASSLQFAEAFF
TRBV10-3	TRBJ1-1	NA	NA	TGTGCCATCCACCCCGGCCCACAGTTTATGAACACTGAAGCTTTCTTT	CAIHPGPQFMNTEAFF
TRBV9	TRBJ2-1	NA	NA	TGTGCCACCGGTAGAGACAATGAGCAGTTCTTC	CATGRDNEQFF
TRBV7-2	TRBJ1-2	NA	NA	TGTGCCTCCAGCTTAAGGGCAGGGCCAAGCGGCTACACCTTC	CASSLRAGPSGYTF
TRBV19	TRBJ2-1	TRBD2	NA	TGTGCCAGTAGTCCCCGGGAGGTGGGGTCCTACAATGAGCAGTTCTTC	CASSPREVGSYNEQFF
TRBV29-1	TRBJ1-1	TRBD1	NA	TGCAGCGTAGGACAGGGGGGGGCTGAAGCTTTCTTT	CSVGQGGAEAFF